A selection of T cell receptor beta chains follows, all from one sample in a study of cytomegalovirus exposure and HLA in healthy donors. The data were produced by immunoSEQ multiplex PCR, yet TCRdb's version contains in-frame clones alone and is incomplete. In the table there are around 150,000 clones, approximately 78% of which are singletons. The source material was PBMCs. Every receptor here comes from a woman between 45 and 60 years old in good health and CMV-seropositive. CDR3s include the opening cysteine and the closing phenylalanine or tryptophan. A D gene is named only where the DNA matches it firmly. Where a row states a size, it is once, few, many or the class of an expanded clone; other rows omit it.

j_call clone_size v_call d_call cdr3_length cdr3_nt cdr3_aa
TRBJ1-3 . TRBV11-2 TRBD1 16 TGTGCCAGCAGCTTCGTGACAGGGGGCCCTGGAAACACCATATATTTT CASSFVTGGPGNTIYF
TRBJ2-1 . TRBV5-1 TRBD2 18 TGCGCCAGCAGCATACGGACTAGCGGCCCTAGCTCCTACAATGAGCAGTTCTTC CASSIRTSGPSSYNEQFF
TRBJ2-7 once TRBV5-4 . 13 TGTGCCAGCAGCGTGGGTCCCATCTACGAGCAGTACTTC CASSVGPIYEQYF
TRBJ1-3 . TRBV30 . 14 TGTGCCTGGGCGGACACAAACTCTGGAAACACCATATATTTT CAWADTNSGNTIYF
TRBJ2-7 . TRBV2 TRBD1 14 TGTGCCAGCAGTGAGCAGGGGGCCTCCTACGAGCAGTACTTC CASSEQGASYEQYF
TRBJ1-4 . TRBV7-9 TRBD1 14 TGTGCCAGCAGCTTTGGACAGGGTTATGAAAAACTGTTTTTT CASSFGQGYEKLFF
TRBJ2-7 once TRBV11-3 . 13 TGTGCCAGCAGCTTAGGACAGGGAGGCGAGCAGTACTTC CASSLGQGGEQYF
TRBJ2-5 . TRBV4-1 . 14 TGCGCCAGCAGCCAAGATTGGTCTCGGGATATCCAGTACTTC CASSQDWSRDIQYF
TRBJ2-3 . TRBV19 TRBD2 23 TGTGCCAGCAGTACAAACCGTTTCGGACTAGCGGGGGGCCGAGGTAAGAGCACAGATACGCAGTATTTT CASSTNRFGLAGGRGKSTDTQYF
TRBJ2-1 . TRBV7-2 TRBD2 16 TGTGCCAGCAGCTTAGTGTCCAGCGGGGGTTTTAATGAGCAGTTCTTC CASSLVSSGGFNEQFF
TRBJ2-5 . TRBV5-1 . 15 TGCGCCAGCAGCTTGGGATCGGGGGAGTTGGAGACCCAGTACTTC CASSLGSGELETQYF
TRBJ2-7 . TRBV5-8 TRBD2 14 TGTGCCAGCCCCAAGCGGGAGGGCCGATACGAGCAGTACTTC CASPKREGRYEQYF
TRBJ2-7 . TRBV5-5 TRBD1 17 TGTGCCAGCAGCTTAAACCCGGGACAGGGGTCCCCTTACGAGCAGTACTTC CASSLNPGQGSPYEQYF
TRBJ2-7 . TRBV7-2 TRBD2 15 TGTGCCAGCAGCGAAGCGGGTAGCGGGGCTTACGAGCAGTACTTC CASSEAGSGAYEQYF
TRBJ2-2 few TRBV5-1 TRBD2 23 TGCGCCAGCAGCTTCCTCCCTCAGCCCGTAACTAGCGGGGGGAGCCTCAACACCGGGGAGCTGTTTTTT CASSFLPQPVTSGGSLNTGELFF
TRBJ2-5 . TRBV5-6 TRBD2 16 TGTGCCAGCAGCCGTCGACTAGCGGGGGGGCCGCAGACCCAGTACTTC CASSRRLAGGPQTQYF
TRBJ2-7 few TRBV30 . 10 TGTGCCTGGGGGCGGGGAGAGCAGTACTTC CAWGRGEQYF
TRBJ2-5 . TRBV10-3 TRBD1 16 TGTGCCATCAGTGACCCCCGGGACAGTTTCCAAGAGACCCAGTACTTC CAISDPRDSFQETQYF
TRBJ1-2 . TRBV9 TRBD1 16 TGTGCCAGCAGCGTAATGACAGGGAGTGATTCCGGCGGCTACACCTTC CASSVMTGSDSGGYTF
TRBJ1-2 . TRBV19 . 12 TGTGCCAGTAGTATAAAGCGGGGCGGCTACACCTTC CASSIKRGGYTF
TRBJ2-7 . TRBV7-8 . 18 TGTGCCAGCAGCACCCAGGACATGTGGGGCGAGAGCTCCTACGAGCAGTACTTC CASSTQDMWGESSYEQYF
TRBJ2-7 few TRBV28 . 13 TGTGCCAGCAGGGAGGCCGGGAGAAACGAGCAGTACTTC CASREAGRNEQYF
TRBJ1-2 . TRBV2 TRBD1 14 TGTGCCAGCACCCCGGAGGACAGGGGTGGTGGCTACACCTTC CASTPEDRGGGYTF
TRBJ2-1 . TRBV7-2 TRBD2 16 TGTGCCAGCAGAATAGAGGCTAGCGGGGGGGTCAATGAGCAGTTCTTC CASRIEASGGVNEQFF
TRBJ1-1 . TRBV18 TRBD1 16 TGTGCCAGCTCACCTGGGACAGGATCCGAGGACACTGAAGCTTTCTTT CASSPGTGSEDTEAFF
TRBJ2-4 . TRBV11-2 . 17 TGTGCCAGCAGCTTAGAGGGGCGGGCAGGGGGGAAAAACAGTCAGTACTTC CASSLEGRAGGKNSQYF
TRBJ1-1 few TRBV7-3 . 15 TGTGCCAGCAGCGCCAGACAGATTTTGAACACTGAAGCTTTCTTT CASSARQILNTEAFF
TRBJ2-5 . TRBV4-3 . 15 TGCGCCAGCAGCCAAGATTGGGGAGAAGGAGAGACCCAGTACTTC CASSQDWGEGETQYF
TRBJ2-1 . TRBV25-1 TRBD2 16 TGTGCCAGCAGTACCTCGTTTGCGGGGGTATACAATGAGCAGTTCTTC CASSTSFAGVYNEQFF
TRBJ2-2 once TRBV4-3 TRBD2 16 TGCGCCAGCAGCCCCAGGGGCGGGGGGGCTATCGGGGAGCTGTTTTTT CASSPRGGGAIGELFF
TRBJ2-6 few TRBV30 TRBD1 15 TGTGCCGGTACTATTCAGGGGGCAGGGGCCAACGTCCTGACTTTC CAGTIQGAGANVLTF
TRBJ2-4 few TRBV21-1 . 21 TGTGCCAGCAGCCCGCCACAGGTCAGGGGCCAGAGGAAGAAGAAGGAAAACATTCAGTACTTC CASSPPQVRGQRKKKENIQYF
TRBJ1-4 . TRBV30 TRBD1 14 TGTGCCTGGAGGAGGACAGGGGGCAACGAAAAACTGTTTTTT CAWRRTGGNEKLFF
TRBJ2-1 . TRBV10-3 TRBD2 16 TGTGCCATCAGTGAGTCCAGGGAGGGCCACTACAATGAGCAGTTCTTC CAISESREGHYNEQFF
TRBJ2-7 . TRBV25-1 TRBD1 15 TGTGCCAGCAGTGAATATCGACAGGGGGCTGGCGAGCAGTACTTC CASSEYRQGAGEQYF
TRBJ2-5 . TRBV25-1 TRBD2 15 TGTGCCAGCAGTGACTCGCGGGGACTAGAGGGGACCCAGTACTTC CASSDSRGLEGTQYF
TRBJ1-5 once TRBV2 . 20 TGTGCCAGCAGTGAATTTGGATTAAGGGGAGGGGAAGGGAGCAATCAGCCCCAGCATTTT CASSEFGLRGGEGSNQPQHF
TRBJ2-3 . TRBV2 . 14 TGTGCCAGCAAAAGGGAGAGAAGGACAGATACGCAGTATTTT CASKRERRTDTQYF
TRBJ2-6 . TRBV18 TRBD1 17 TGTGCCAGCTCACCTCGGGGACAGGAATCCGGGGCCAACGTCCTGACTTTC CASSPRGQESGANVLTF
TRBJ2-7 once TRBV6-1 . 14 TGTGCCAGCAGGGCGGACAGCCTCTCCTACGAGCAGTACTTC CASRADSLSYEQYF
TRBJ2-7 . TRBV27 TRBD1 15 TGTGCCAGCAGTTTAGAGGGACAGCTCTCCTACGAGCAGTACTTC CASSLEGQLSYEQYF
TRBJ1-4 . TRBV10-3 . 16 TGTGCCATCAGTGAGTCGATTTGGGGCCAGAATGAAAAACTGTTTTTT CAISESIWGQNEKLFF
TRBJ1-6 . TRBV27 . 15 TGTGCCAGCACCAGAGGTGGGACTAGAAATTCACCCCTCCACTTT CASTRGGTRNSPLHF
TRBJ2-5 few TRBV7-2 TRBD1 13 TGTGCCAGCAGCTACGACAGGGGGGAGACCCAGTACTTC CASSYDRGETQYF
TRBJ2-3 . TRBV4-3 . 15 TGCGCCAGCAGCCAAGATAGCTCGGATTCAGATACGCAGTATTTT CASSQDSSDSDTQYF
TRBJ1-1 . TRBV7-8 . 15 TGTGCCAGCAGTCGAGGTCGTGGAAGGAACACTGAAGCTTTCTTT CASSRGRGRNTEAFF
TRBJ2-7 . TRBV7-8 . 15 TGTGCCAGCAGCTTGGTAGCAGGACACTCCTACGAGCAGTACTTC CASSLVAGHSYEQYF
TRBJ1-5 . TRBV4-1 . 16 TGCGCCAGCAGCCAAGATGGCGGATTTGGGAATCAGCCCCAGCATTTT CASSQDGGFGNQPQHF
TRBJ1-1 once TRBV5-6 . 14 TGTGCCAGCAGCTTAGGGGCATTGGGCACTGAAGCTTTCTTT CASSLGALGTEAFF